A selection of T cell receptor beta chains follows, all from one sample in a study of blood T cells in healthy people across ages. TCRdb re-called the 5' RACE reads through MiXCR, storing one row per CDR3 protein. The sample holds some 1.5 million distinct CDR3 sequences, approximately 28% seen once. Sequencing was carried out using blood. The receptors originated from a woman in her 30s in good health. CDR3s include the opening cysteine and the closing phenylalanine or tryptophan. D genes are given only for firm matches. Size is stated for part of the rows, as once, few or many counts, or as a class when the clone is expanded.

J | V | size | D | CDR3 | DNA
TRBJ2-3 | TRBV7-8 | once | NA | CASSLDASGVLDTQYF | TGTGCCAGCAGCTTAGATGCTAGTGGGGTTTTGGATACGCAGTATTTT
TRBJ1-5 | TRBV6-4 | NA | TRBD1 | CAGSEGTGTNQPQHF | TGTGCCGGCAGTGAAGGGACAGGGACAAATCAGCCCCAGCATTTT
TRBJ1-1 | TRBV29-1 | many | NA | CSVAGSNTEAFF | TGCAGCGTTGCTGGTTCGAACACTGAAGCTTTCTTT
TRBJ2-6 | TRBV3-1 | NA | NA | CASSPPSEANVLTF | TGTGCCAGCAGCCCCCCCTCTGAGGCCAACGTCCTGACTTTC
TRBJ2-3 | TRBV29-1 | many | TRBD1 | CSVEDTRGIDTQYF | TGCAGCGTTGAGGACACCAGGGGGATAGATACGCAGTATTTT
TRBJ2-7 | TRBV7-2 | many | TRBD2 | CASRTTPSGSGEQYF | TGTGCCAGCAGGACTACCCCTAGCGGGAGTGGGGAGCAGTACTTC
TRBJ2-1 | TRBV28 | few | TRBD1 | CASSFHPGQGYNEQFF | TGTGCCAGCAGTTTCCACCCGGGACAGGGGTACAATGAGCAGTTCTTC
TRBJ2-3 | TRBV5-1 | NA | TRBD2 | CASTLGTSGRTDTQYF | TGCGCCAGCACCTTGGGGACTAGCGGGAGGACAGATACGCAGTATTTT
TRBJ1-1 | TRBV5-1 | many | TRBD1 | CASGTGGNTEAFF | TGCGCCAGCGGAACAGGGGGGAACACTGAAGCTTTCTTT
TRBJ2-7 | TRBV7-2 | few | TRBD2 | CVSSPLGGAGGPYEQYF | TGTGTCAGCAGCCCCCTGGGGGGAGCGGGGGGGCCTTACGAGCAGTACTTC
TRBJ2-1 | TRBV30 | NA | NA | CASRRGGETQFF | TGTGCCTCCCGGCGGGGTGGCGAGACCCAGTTCTTC
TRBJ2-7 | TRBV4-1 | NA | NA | CASSPTSMGEQYF | TGCGCCAGCAGCCCAACCTCCATGGGCGAGCAGTACTTC
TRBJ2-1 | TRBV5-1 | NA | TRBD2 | CASSLFPSGNNEQFF | TGCGCTAGCAGCTTGTTTCCTAGCGGGAACAATGAGCAGTTCTTC
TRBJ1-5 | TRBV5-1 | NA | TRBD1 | CASSFGDRNQPQHF | TGCGCCAGCAGCTTTGGGGACAGGAATCAGCCCCAGCATTTT
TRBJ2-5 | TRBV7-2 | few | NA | CASSSSPGVGERYF | TGTGCCAGCAGCTCCTCCCCGGGGGTAGGCGAGCGGTACTTC
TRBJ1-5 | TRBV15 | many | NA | CATSRGTDFSQPQHF | TGTGCCACCAGCAGAGGTACGGACTTCAGTCAGCCCCAGCATTTT
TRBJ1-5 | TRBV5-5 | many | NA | CASSMEGQANQPQHF | TGTGCCAGCAGCATGGAGGGGCAGGCTAATCAGCCCCAGCATTTT
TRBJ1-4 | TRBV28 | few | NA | CASSTLTEDEKLFF | TGTGCCAGCAGTACCCTCACGGAAGATGAAAAACTGTTTTTT
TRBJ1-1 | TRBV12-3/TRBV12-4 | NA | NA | CASSLTGKPTEAFF | TGTGCCAGCAGTTTAACAGGGAAGCCGACTGAAGCTTTCTTT
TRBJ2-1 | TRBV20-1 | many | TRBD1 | CNASLTGGYNEQFF | TGCAATGCTAGTTTGACAGGGGGGTACAATGAGCAGTTCTTC
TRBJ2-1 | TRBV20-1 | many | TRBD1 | CSAGQGNEQFF | TGCAGTGCTGGACAGGGAAATGAGCAGTTCTTC
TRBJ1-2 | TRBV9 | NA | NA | CASSVGHSANYGYTF | TGTGCCAGCAGCGTAGGACACTCGGCTAACTATGGCTACACCTTC
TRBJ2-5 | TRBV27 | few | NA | CARAGSGETQYF | TGTGCCAGGGCAGGGTCGGGAGAGACCCAGTACTTC
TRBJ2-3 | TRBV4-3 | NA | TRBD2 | CASSQDNAGGDADTQYF | TGCGCCAGCAGCCAAGATAATGCGGGAGGGGACGCAGATACGCAGTATTTT
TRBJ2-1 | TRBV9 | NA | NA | CASSVEKGPQYEQFF | TGTGCCAGCAGCGTAGAGAAAGGCCCACAATATGAGCAGTTCTTC
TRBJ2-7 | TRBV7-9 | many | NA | CASRGRDGYEQYF | TGTGCCAGCAGGGGTAGGGACGGATACGAGCAGTACTTC
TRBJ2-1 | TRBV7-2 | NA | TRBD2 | CASRLSGTNSYNEQFF | TGTGCCAGCAGATTATCCGGGACTAACTCCTACAATGAGCAGTTCTTC
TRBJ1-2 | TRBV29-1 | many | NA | CSAVGRNANYGYTF | TGCAGCGCGGTTGGACGCAATGCTAACTATGGCTACACCTTC
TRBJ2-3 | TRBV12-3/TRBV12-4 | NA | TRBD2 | CVSSSGGAQYF | TGTGTCAGCAGTAGCGGGGGGGCCCAGTATTTT
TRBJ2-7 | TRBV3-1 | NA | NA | CASMGRDSYEQYF | TGTGCCAGCATGGGCAGAGATTCCTACGAGCAGTACTTC
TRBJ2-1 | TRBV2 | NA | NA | CASSEVVGREQFF | TGTGCCAGCAGTGAGGTCGTGGGCAGGGAGCAGTTCTTC
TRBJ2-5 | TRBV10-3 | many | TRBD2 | CAISGAGVAETQYF | TGTGCCATCAGTGGAGCGGGAGTAGCAGAGACCCAGTACTTC
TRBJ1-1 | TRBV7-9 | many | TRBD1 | CASSGTGVSEAFF | TGTGCCAGCAGCGGGACAGGGGTTTCTGAAGCTTTCTTT
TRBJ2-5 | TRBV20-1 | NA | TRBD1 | CSASPRGQGWETQYF | TGCAGCGCTAGTCCCAGGGGGCAAGGATGGGAGACCCAGTACTTC
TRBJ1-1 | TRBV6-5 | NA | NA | CASSYSAGRPTEAFF | TGTGCCAGCAGTTACTCAGCAGGTCGTCCCACTGAAGCTTTCTTT
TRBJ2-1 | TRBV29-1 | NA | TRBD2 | CSVGGGGERSSYNEQFF | TGCAGCGTTGGGGGGGGTGGGGAGCGGAGCTCCTACAATGAGCAGTTCTTC
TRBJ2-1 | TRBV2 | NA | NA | CASSVLTYNEQFF | TGTGCCAGCAGTGTTCTAACCTACAATGAGCAGTTCTTC
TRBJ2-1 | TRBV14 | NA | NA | CASPQAGRSYNEQFF | TGTGCCAGCCCTCAGGCGGGGCGCTCCTACAATGAGCAGTTCTTC
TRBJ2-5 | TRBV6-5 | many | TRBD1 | CASGETGGSLETQYF | TGTGCCAGCGGTGAGACAGGGGGCTCTCTAGAGACCCAGTACTTC
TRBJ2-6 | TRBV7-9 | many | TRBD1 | CASRSGQTSGANVLTF | TGTGCCAGCAGGTCGGGACAGACTTCTGGGGCCAACGTCCTGACTTTC
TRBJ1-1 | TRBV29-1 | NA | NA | CTYNRAEYTEAFF | TGCACCTATAACAGGGCTGAGTACACTGAAGCTTTCTTT
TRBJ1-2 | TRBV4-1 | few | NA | CASSPSGHVYGYTF | TGCGCCAGCAGCCCATCGGGACATGTTTATGGCTACACCTTC
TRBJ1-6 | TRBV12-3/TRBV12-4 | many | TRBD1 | CASTPDRTYSPLHF | TGTGCCAGCACTCCGGACAGGACTTATTCACCCCTCCACTTT
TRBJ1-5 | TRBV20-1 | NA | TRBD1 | CSASNRQGSQPQHF | TGCAGTGCTTCGAATCGACAGGGTAGTCAGCCCCAGCATTTT
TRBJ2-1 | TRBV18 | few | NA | CASSPQEFYEQFF | TGTGCCAGCTCACCCCAAGAGTTCTATGAGCAGTTCTTC
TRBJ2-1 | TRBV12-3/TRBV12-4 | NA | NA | CASRTMGFNEQFF | TGTGCCAGCAGGACGATGGGATTCAATGAGCAGTTCTTC
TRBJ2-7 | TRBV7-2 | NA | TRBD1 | CASSPTGMNNEQYF | TGTGCCAGCAGCCCGACAGGGATGAACAACGAGCAGTACTTC
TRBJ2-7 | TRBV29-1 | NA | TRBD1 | CSVRTGRSYEQYF | TGCAGCGTTCGGACAGGGCGCTCCTACGAGCAGTACTTC
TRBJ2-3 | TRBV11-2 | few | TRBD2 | CASSSALAGLSTDTQYF | TGTGCCAGCAGTTCCGCCCTAGCGGGCCTTAGCACAGATACGCAGTATTTT
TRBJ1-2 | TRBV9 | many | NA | CASSARQRSGYGYTF | TGTGCCAGCAGCGCAAGACAGAGGTCTGGCTATGGCTACACCTTC
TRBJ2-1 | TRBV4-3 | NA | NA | CASSLKDTSSYNEQFF | TGCGCCAGCAGCCTAAAGGACACGAGCTCCTACAATGAGCAGTTCTTC
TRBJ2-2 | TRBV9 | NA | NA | CASSVVGETGELFF | TGTGCCAGCAGCGTAGTGGGGGAGACCGGGGAGCTGTTTTTT
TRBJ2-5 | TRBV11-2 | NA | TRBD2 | CASSLFGTSKGNEQYF | TGTGCCAGCAGCTTATTCGGGACTAGTAAAGGGAATGAGCAGTACTTC
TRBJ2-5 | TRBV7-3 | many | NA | CASSLSGPQETQYF | TGTGCCAGCAGCTTGAGTGGGCCGCAAGAGACCCAGTACTTC
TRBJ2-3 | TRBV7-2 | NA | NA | CASSLASQAATDTQYF | TGTGCCAGCAGCTTAGCGTCCCAAGCGGCAACAGATACGCAGTATTTT